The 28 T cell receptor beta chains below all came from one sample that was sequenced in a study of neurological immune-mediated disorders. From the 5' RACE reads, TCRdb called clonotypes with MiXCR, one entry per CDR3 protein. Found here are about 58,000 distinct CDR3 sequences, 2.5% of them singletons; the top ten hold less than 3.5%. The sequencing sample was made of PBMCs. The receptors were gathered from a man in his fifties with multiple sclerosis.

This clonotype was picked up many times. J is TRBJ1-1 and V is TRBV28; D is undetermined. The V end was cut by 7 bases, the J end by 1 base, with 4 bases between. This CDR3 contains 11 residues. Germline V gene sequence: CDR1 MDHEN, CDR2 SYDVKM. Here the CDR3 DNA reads TGTGCCAGCAAAGGGAACACTGAAGCTTTCTTT. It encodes CASKGNTEAFF.

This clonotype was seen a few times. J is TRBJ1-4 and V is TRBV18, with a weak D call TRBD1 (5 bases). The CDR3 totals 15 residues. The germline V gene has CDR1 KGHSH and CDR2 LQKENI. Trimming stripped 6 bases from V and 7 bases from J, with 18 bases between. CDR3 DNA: TGTGCCAGCTCCCCCGGACATCCGGGTAGTGAAAAACTGTTTTTT. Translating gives CASSPGHPGSEKLFF. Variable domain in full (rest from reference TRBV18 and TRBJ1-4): NAGVMQNPRHLVRRRGQEARLRCSPMKGHSHVYWYRQLPEEGLKFMVYLQKENIIDESGMPKERFSAEFPKEGPSILRIQQVVRGDSAAYFCASSPGHPGSEKLFFGSGTQLSVL.

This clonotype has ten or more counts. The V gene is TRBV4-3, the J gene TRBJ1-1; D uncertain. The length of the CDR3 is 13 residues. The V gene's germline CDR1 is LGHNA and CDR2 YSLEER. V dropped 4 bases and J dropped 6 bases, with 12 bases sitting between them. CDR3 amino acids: CASSLGRESEAFF. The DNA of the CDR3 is TGCGCCAGCAGCCTCGGGCGTGAATCTGAAGCTTTCTTT.

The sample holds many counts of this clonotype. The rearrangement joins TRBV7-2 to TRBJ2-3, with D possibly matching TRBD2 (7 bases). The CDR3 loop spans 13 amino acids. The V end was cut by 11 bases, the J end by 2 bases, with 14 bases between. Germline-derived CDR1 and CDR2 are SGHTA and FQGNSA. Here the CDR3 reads CAAAAGATDTQYF. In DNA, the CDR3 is TGTGCCGCGGCGGCGGGGGCCACAGATACGCAGTATTTT.

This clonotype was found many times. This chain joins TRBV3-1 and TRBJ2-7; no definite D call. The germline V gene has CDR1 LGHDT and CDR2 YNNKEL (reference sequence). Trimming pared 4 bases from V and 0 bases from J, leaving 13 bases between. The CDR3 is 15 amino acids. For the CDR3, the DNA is TGTGCCAGCAGCCCACTAAGGGCAGTCTCCTACGAGCAGTACTTC. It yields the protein CASSPLRAVSYEQYF.

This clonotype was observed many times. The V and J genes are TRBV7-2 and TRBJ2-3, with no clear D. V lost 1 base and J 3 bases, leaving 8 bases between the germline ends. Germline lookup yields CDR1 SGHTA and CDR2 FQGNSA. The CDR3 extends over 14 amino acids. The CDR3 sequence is CASSLEVKTDTQYF. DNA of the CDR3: TGTGCCAGCAGCTTAGAAGTGAAAACAGATACGCAGTATTTT.

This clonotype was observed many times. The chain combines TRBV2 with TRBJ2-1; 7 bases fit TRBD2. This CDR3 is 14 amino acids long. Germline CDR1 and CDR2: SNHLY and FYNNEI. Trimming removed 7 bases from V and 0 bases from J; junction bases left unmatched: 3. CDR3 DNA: TGTGCCAGCAAGGGAGGGGACTCCTACAATGAGCAGTTCTTC. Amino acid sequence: CASKGGDSYNEQFF.

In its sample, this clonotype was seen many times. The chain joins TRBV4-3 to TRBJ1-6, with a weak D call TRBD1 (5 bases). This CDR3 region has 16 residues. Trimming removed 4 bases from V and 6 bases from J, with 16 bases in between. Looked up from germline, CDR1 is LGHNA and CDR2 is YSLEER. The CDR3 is CASSPADGGVNSPLHF. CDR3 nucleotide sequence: TGCGCCAGCAGCCCAGCAGACGGAGGGGTTAATTCACCCCTCCACTTT.

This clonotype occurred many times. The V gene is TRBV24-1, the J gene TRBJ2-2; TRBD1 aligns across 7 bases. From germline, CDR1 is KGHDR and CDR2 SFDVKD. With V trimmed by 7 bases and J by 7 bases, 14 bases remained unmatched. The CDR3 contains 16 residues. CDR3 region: CATSRDSSTIGGELFF. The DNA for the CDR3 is TGTGCCACCAGCAGGGACAGTTCCACCATAGGCGGGGAGCTGTTTTTT.

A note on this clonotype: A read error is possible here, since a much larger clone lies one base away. The CDR3 is CAISEGQGGSYTF. As DNA, the CDR3 is TGTGCCATCAGTGAGGGGCAGGGAGGAAGCTACACCTTC. The chain joins TRBV10-3 to TRBJ1-2; perhaps TRBD1 as D (5 bases). This CDR3 contains 13 residues. The ends were cut back, 2 bases at V and 9 bases at J, with 13 bases in the middle. Germline values: CDR1 ENHRY, CDR2 SYGVKD.

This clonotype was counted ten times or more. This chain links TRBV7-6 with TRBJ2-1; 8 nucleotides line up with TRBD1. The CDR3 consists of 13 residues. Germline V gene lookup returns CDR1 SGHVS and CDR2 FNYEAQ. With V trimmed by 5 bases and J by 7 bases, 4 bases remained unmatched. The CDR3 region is CASSRDRGNEQFF. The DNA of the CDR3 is TGTGCCAGCAGCAGAGACAGGGGTAATGAGCAGTTCTTC.

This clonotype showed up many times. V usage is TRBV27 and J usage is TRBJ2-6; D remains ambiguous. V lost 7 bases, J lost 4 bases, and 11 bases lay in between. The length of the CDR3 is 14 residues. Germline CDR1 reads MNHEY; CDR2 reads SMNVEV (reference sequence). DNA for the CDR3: TGTGCCAGCACCGCCAGTGGGGGGGCCAACGTCCTGACTTTC. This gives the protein CASTASGGANVLTF. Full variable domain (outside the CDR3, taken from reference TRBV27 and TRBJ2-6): EAQVTQNPRYLITVTGKKLTVTCSQNMNHEYMSWYRQDPGLGLRQIYYSMNVEVTDKGDVPEGYKVSRKEKRNFPLILESPSPNQTSLYFCASTASGGANVLTFGAGSRLTVL.

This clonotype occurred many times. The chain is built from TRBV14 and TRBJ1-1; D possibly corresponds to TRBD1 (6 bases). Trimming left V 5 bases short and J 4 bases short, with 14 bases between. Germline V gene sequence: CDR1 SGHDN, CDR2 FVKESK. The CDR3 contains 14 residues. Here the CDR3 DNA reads TGTGCCAGCAGCACTACAGGGTTGACCACTGAAGCTTTCTTT. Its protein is CASSTTGLTTEAFF.

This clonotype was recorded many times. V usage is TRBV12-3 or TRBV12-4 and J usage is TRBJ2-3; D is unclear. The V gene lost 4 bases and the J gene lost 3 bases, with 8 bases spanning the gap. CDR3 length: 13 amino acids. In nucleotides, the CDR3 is TGTGCCAGCAGTTGGGCTAGAACAGATACGCAGTATTTT. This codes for CASSWARTDTQYF.

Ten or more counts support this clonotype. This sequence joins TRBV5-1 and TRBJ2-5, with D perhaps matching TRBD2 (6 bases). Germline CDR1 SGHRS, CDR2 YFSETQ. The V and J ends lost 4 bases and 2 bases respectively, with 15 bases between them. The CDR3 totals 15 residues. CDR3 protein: CASSIQPGTQETQYF. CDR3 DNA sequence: TGCGCCAGCAGCATCCAGCCGGGGACTCAAGAGACCCAGTACTTC. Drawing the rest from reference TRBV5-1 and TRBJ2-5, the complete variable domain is KAGVTQTPRYLIKTRGQQVTLSCSPISGHRSVSWYQQTPGQGLQFLFEYFSETQRNKGNFPGRFSGRQFSNSRSEMNVSTLELGDSALYLCASSIQPGTQETQYFGPGTRLLVL.

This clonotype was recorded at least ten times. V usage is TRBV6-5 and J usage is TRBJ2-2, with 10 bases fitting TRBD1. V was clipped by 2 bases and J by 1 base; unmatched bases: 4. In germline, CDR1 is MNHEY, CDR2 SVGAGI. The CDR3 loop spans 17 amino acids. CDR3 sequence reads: CASSYPRDRGNTGELFF. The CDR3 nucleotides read TGTGCCAGCAGTTACCCCCGGGACAGGGGGAACACCGGGGAGCTGTTTTTT.

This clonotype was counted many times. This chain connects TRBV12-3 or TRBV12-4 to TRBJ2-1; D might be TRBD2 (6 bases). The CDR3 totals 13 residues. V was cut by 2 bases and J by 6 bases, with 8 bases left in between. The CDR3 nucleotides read TGTGCCAGCAGTTTATTACTAGCCAATGAGCAGTTCTTC. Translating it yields CASSLLLANEQFF.

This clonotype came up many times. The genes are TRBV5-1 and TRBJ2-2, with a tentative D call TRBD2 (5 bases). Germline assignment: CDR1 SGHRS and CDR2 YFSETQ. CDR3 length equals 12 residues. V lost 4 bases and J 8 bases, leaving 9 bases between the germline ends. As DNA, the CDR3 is TGCGCCAGCAGCCCCTGGGAGGGGGAGCTGTTTTTT. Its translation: CASSPWEGELFF.

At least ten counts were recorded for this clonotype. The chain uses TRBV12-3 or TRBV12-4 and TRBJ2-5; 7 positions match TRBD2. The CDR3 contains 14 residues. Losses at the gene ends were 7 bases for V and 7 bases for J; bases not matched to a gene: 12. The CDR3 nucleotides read TGTGCCAGCAACAGCGGGGAGGCGCGTTCGACCCAGTACTTC. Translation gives CASNSGEARSTQYF.

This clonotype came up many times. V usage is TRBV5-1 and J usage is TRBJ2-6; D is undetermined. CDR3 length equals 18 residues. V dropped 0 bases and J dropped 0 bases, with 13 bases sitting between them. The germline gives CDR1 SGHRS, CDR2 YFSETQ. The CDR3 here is CASSLASSLSSGANVLTF. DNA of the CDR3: TGCGCCAGCAGCTTGGCCAGTTCACTTAGCTCTGGGGCCAACGTCCTGACTTTC.

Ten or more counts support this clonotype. The CDR3 DNA sequence: TGCAGTGCTACTGCCGGACTAGCGGGAATCGAGCAGTTCTTC. The encoded protein is CSATAGLAGIEQFF. This sequence joins TRBV20-1 and TRBJ2-1, with 12 bases that match TRBD2. This CDR3 contains 14 residues. Germline loops: CDR1 DFQATT, CDR2 SNEGSKA (reference sequence). Trimming at V came to 4 bases and at J to 10 bases, leaving 8 bases not matched to a gene.

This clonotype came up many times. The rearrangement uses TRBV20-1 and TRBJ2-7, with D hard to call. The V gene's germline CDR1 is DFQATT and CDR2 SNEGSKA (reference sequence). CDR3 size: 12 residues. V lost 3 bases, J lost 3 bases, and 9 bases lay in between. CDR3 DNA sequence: TGCAGTGCTAGCGCCAAAAACTACGAGCAGTACTTC. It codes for CSASAKNYEQYF.

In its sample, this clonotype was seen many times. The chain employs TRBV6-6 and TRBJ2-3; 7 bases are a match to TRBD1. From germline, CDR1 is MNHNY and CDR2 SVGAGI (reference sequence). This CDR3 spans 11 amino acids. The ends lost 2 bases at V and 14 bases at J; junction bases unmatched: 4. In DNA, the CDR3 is TGTGCCAGCAGTTACAGGGGGCACCGGTATTTT. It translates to CASSYRGHRYF.

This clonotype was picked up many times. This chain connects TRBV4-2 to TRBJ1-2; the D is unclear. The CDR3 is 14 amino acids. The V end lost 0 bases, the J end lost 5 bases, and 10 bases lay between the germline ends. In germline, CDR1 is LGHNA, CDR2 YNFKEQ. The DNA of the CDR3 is TGTGCCAGCAGCCAAGACCGGCAGAGTTATGGCTACACCTTC. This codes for CASSQDRQSYGYTF.

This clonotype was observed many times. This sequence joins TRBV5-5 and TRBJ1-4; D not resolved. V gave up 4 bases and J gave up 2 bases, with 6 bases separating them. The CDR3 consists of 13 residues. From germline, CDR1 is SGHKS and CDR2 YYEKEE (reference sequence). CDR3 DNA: TGTGCCAGCAGCACCGACACTAATGAAAAACTGTTTTTT. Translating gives CASSTDTNEKLFF.

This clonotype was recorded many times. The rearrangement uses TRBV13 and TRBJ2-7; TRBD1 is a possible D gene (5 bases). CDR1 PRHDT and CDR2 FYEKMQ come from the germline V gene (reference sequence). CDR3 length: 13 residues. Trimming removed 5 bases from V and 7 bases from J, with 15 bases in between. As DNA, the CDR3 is TGTGCCAGCAGCCCGGGCCCCAAGGGGGAGCAGTACTTC. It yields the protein CASSPGPKGEQYF.

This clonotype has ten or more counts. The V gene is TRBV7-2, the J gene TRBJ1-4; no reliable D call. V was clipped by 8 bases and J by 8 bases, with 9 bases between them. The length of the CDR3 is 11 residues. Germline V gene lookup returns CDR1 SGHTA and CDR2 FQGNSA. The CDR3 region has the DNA TGTGCCAGCCGGGCAGGCGAAAAACTGTTTTTT. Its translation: CASRAGEKLFF.

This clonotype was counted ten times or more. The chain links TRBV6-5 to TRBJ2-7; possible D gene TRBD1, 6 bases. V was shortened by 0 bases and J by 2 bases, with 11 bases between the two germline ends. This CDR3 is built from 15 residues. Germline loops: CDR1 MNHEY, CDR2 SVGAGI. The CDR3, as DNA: TGTGCCAGCAGTTACTCCGGCGGACAGACCTACGAGCAGTACTTC. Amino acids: CASSYSGGQTYEQYF.